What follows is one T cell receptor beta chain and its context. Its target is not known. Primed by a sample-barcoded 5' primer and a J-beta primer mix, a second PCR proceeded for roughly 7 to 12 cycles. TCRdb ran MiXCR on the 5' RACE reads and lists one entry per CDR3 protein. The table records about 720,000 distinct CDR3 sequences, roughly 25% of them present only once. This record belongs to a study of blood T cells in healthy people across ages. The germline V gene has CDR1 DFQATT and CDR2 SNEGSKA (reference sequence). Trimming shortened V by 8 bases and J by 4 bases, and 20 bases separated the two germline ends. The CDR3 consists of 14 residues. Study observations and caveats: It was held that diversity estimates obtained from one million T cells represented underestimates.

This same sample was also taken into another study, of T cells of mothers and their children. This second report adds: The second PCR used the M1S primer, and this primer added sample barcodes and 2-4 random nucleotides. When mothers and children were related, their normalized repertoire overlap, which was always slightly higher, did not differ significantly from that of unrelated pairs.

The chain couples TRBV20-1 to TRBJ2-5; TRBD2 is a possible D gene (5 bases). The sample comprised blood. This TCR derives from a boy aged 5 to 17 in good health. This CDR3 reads CSIRPVEVLETQYF. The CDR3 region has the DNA TGCAGTATCAGACCGGTGGAGGTTTTAGAGACCCAGTACTTC.